The 28 T cell receptor beta chains below all came from one sample that was sequenced in a study of T cell repertoires in cytomegalovirus infection (dated by TCRdb to the late 2010s). The instrument given in TCRdb is Illumina HiSeq 1500. Through fastp at Q25 and MiXCR, TCRdb rebuilt clones from the public reads, retaining in-frame beta chains. Each record represents a unique CDR3 protein, reported with the most common genes and DNA among its rows. A total of 170,000 or so distinct CDR3 sequences appear in this sample, 13% to 15% of them only once. Clones ranked in the top ten supply 25% to 30% of the sample. The sequenced sample consisted of PBMCs. These receptors were obtained from a human donor in good health (CMV status not recorded). Some clones in this sample may be carry-over from other donors' samples.

This clonotype was seen repeatedly, ten times or more. V gene TRBV19 combines with J gene TRBJ1-2, with a tentative D call TRBD1 (5 bases). Germline-derived CDR1 and CDR2 are LNHDA and SQIVND (reference sequence). The V end lost 6 bases, the J end lost 8 bases, and 19 bases lay between the germline ends. This CDR3 has 14 residues. The CDR3 region is CASSRNADRGGYTF. CDR3 coding DNA: TGTGCCAGTAGCCGAAATGCCGACAGAGGAGGCTACACCTTC.

The chain has TRBV5-1 and TRBJ1-1; D is unclear. Trimming cost V 0 bases and J 4 bases, with 13 bases left between them. The CDR3 consists of 15 residues. Looked up from germline, CDR1 is SGHRS and CDR2 is YFSETQ. The chain's CDR3 is CASSLGGVMSTEAFF. DNA of the CDR3: TGCGCCAGCAGCTTGGGCGGGGTCATGAGCACTGAAGCTTTCTTT.

This clonotype was seen a handful of times. This chain's CDR3 is CASSSVAGGSTDTQYF. The CDR3 bases are TGTGCCAGCAGCTCTGTAGCGGGGGGAAGCACAGATACGCAGTATTTT. The rearrangement links TRBV7-3 to TRBJ2-3, with 10 bases identical to TRBD2. V lost 4 bases, J lost 0 bases, and 4 bases stayed unmatched. The CDR3 loop spans 16 amino acids. Germline CDR1 reads SGHTA; CDR2 reads FQGTGA.

V and J are TRBV20-1 and TRBJ2-4; 9 bases map to TRBD2. This CDR3 spans 14 amino acids. V trimming: 6 bases; J trimming: 6 bases; junction bases outside the gene matches: 9. Germline CDR1 and CDR2: DFQATT and SNEGSKA (reference sequence). The CDR3 DNA reads TGCAGTGCCGGAGTAGCGGGAGCCCTAAACATTCAGTACTTC. Translated: CSAGVAGALNIQYF.

The rearrangement links TRBV5-1 to TRBJ1-1, with unresolved D. Looked up from germline, CDR1 is SGHRS and CDR2 is YFSETQ. This CDR3 has 15 amino acids. With 0 bases removed from V and 2 bases from J, the gap between germline ends came to 11 bases. Here the CDR3 DNA reads TGCGCCAGCAGCTTGGTACCGAATACTAACACTGAAGCTTTCTTT. It yields the protein CASSLVPNTNTEAFF.

At least ten counts were recorded for this clonotype. The V gene is TRBV28, the J gene TRBJ1-1; possible D gene TRBD1, 5 bases. The CDR3 has 17 residues. Germline CDR1 is MDHEN and CDR2 is SYDVKM. With 1 base removed from V and 1 base from J, the gap between germline ends came to 16 bases. CDR3 nucleotide sequence: TGTGCCAGCAGTTTATTAGGAACAGGCCCGAGGAACACTGAAGCTTTCTTT. This encodes CASSLLGTGPRNTEAFF.

This clonotype showed up many times. V usage is TRBV10-3 and J usage is TRBJ2-7, with D possibly TRBD1 on 6 matching bases. CDR1 and CDR2 (germline): ENHRY, SYGVKD. CDR3 length: 13 residues. V was cut by 7 bases and J by 3 bases, with 13 bases left in between. CDR3 amino acids: CAINHRAGYEQYF. The CDR3 DNA reads as TGTGCCATCAATCACAGGGCGGGCTACGAGCAGTACTTC.

The V call is TRBV4-1, the J call TRBJ2-7, with TRBD1 as a possible D gene (6 bases). From germline, CDR1 is MGHRA and CDR2 YSYEKL. The length of the CDR3 is 15 residues. V was pared by 5 bases and J by 3 bases, with 17 bases between. The CDR3 reads CASSFRISGDYEQYF. The CDR3, as DNA: TGCGCCAGCAGCTTCCGAATATCAGGGGACTACGAGCAGTACTTC.

This clonotype was picked up many times. The CDR3 here is CASSLLPPNEQFF. DNA of the CDR3: TGTGCCAGCAGCTTATTACCCCCCAATGAGCAGTTCTTC. The J gene is TRBJ2-1, the V gene TRBV7-3, with D unclear. CDR3 length: 13 amino acids. Trimming removed 2 bases at V and 6 bases at J, with 8 bases between. The germline V gene encodes CDR1 SGHTA and CDR2 FQGTGA.

The chain has TRBV6-2 or TRBV6-3 and TRBJ2-5, with 7 bases lining up with TRBD2. The CDR3 covers 13 residues. Germline V gene data show CDR1 as MNHEY and CDR2 as SVGEGT. Unmatched junction bases numbered 1, after V lost 1 base and J lost 5 bases. The CDR3 loop is CASSYWGGETQYF. The CDR3 DNA follows: TGTGCCAGCAGTTACTGGGGGGGGGAGACCCAGTACTTC.

This clonotype has a handful of counts. V gene TRBV28 combines with J gene TRBJ1-1, with D perhaps matching TRBD1 (6 bases). Germline-derived CDR1 and CDR2 are MDHEN and SYDVKM. With 5 bases removed from V and 3 bases from J, the gap between germline ends came to 16 bases. CDR3 size: 15 residues. In nucleotides, the CDR3 is TGTGCCAGCAGTCCTCCACAGGGCGTTGACACTGAAGCTTTCTTT. Its translation is CASSPPQGVDTEAFF.

This chain joins TRBV7-4 and TRBJ1-1, with D uncertain. This CDR3 contains 12 residues. Germline lookup yields CDR1 SGHVT and CDR2 SQSDAQ. V was clipped by 5 bases and J by 5 bases, with 9 bases between them. The CDR3 DNA sequence: TGTGCCAGCAGCCCCACCATTACTGAAGCTTTCTTT. Residues: CASSPTITEAFF.

The genes are TRBV5-1 and TRBJ2-7; tentative D call: TRBD1 (7 bases). The CDR3 runs to 14 residues. Trimming cost V 4 bases and J 0 bases, with 11 bases left between them. CDR1 is SGHRS, CDR2 YFSETQ, per germline. CDR3 amino acids: CASSAGQFSYEQYF. CDR3 DNA sequence: TGCGCCAGCAGCGCGGGACAGTTCTCCTACGAGCAGTACTTC.

The gene calls are TRBV7-2 and TRBJ1-5; 10 nucleotides line up with TRBD1. V was pared by 3 bases and J by 6 bases, with 5 bases of the junction left unmatched. The CDR3 runs 15 residues. Germline loops: CDR1 SGHTA, CDR2 FQGNSA. CDR3 residues: CASSLGDRGLQPQHF. The CDR3 region has the DNA TGTGCCAGCAGCTTGGGCGACAGGGGGCTTCAGCCCCAGCATTTT.

In its sample, this clonotype was seen a few times. The chain employs TRBV6-2 or TRBV6-3 and TRBJ2-7, with D possibly matching TRBD2 (7 bases). V lost 8 bases to trimming and J lost 3 bases, with 20 bases between them. From germline, CDR1 is MNHEY and CDR2 SVGEGT. This CDR3 has 15 residues. The CDR3 DNA reads TGTGCCAGCGGGGAAGCGGGACAAGGTTTCTACGAGCAGTACTTC. This translates into CASGEAGQGFYEQYF.

This clonotype came up many times. This chain joins TRBV2 and TRBJ2-7; D perhaps matches TRBD2 (5 bases). Trimming cost V 7 bases and J 3 bases, with 19 bases left between them. Germline assignment: CDR1 SNHLY and CDR2 FYNNEI. The CDR3 loop spans 15 amino acids. The CDR3 nucleotides read TGTGCCAGCAAGGTGCGAGCGGTGGGGATCTACGAGCAGTACTTC. Translating it yields CASKVRAVGIYEQYF.

V is TRBV7-3 and J is TRBJ2-7, with 9 bases that match TRBD1. The length of the CDR3 is 13 residues. Germline V gene lookup returns CDR1 SGHTA and CDR2 FQGTGA. V was pared by 3 bases and J by 5 bases, with 2 bases of the junction left unmatched. The CDR3: CASSFTGGDEQYF. The CDR3 nucleotides are TGTGCCAGCAGCTTCACAGGGGGCGACGAGCAGTACTTC. Filled out from reference TRBV7-3 and TRBJ2-7, the complete variable domain reads GAGVSQTPSNKVTEKGKYVELRCDPISGHTALYWYRQSLGQGPEFLIYFQGTGAADDSGLPNDRFFAVRPEGSVSTLKIQRTERGDSAVYLCASSFTGGDEQYFGPGTRLTVT.

This clonotype was counted many times. CDR3 sequence reads: CASSYSQAFYGGYTF. DNA for the CDR3: TGTGCCAGCAGTTATTCGCAAGCATTCTATGGGGGCTACACCTTC. V and J are TRBV28 and TRBJ1-2, with D uncertain. Trimming pared 4 bases from V and 8 bases from J, leaving 20 bases between. This CDR3 is built from 15 residues. CDR1 is MDHEN, CDR2 SYDVKM, per germline.

This sequence joins TRBV10-1 and TRBJ2-7; D is unclear. CDR3 size: 13 residues. In germline, CDR1 is WNHNN, CDR2 SYGVQD (reference sequence). V was clipped by 0 bases and J by 2 bases, with 5 bases between them. CDR3 sequence (DNA): TGCGCCAGCAGTGAGTCGAGAACCTACGAGCAGTACTTC. Protein product: CASSESRTYEQYF.

This clonotype was observed a handful of times. This chain connects TRBV2 to TRBJ2-7; 7 bases line up with TRBD2. The CDR3 runs 13 residues. The germline V gene encodes CDR1 SNHLY and CDR2 FYNNEI. V was pared by 10 bases and J by 6 bases, with 12 bases of the junction left unmatched. This CDR3 reads CATKEGGQVEQYF. In DNA, the CDR3 is TGTGCCACCAAAGAGGGAGGGCAGGTCGAGCAGTACTTC.

The gene calls are TRBV20-1 and TRBJ1-2; 9 nucleotides agree with TRBD1. The V gene's germline CDR1 is DFQATT and CDR2 SNEGSKA (reference sequence). This CDR3 has 13 amino acids. The V and J ends lost 6 bases and 2 bases, in that order; junction bases with no gene match: 4. The CDR3 coding sequence is TGCAGTGCACGGGACAGGGTAAACTATGGCTACACCTTC. Translating it yields CSARDRVNYGYTF.

This clonotype showed up many times. V is TRBV12-3 or TRBV12-4 and J is TRBJ1-5; weak D call: TRBD1 (5 bases). The CDR3 extends over 14 amino acids. Trimming stripped 3 bases from V and 7 bases from J, with 13 bases between. The CDR3 sequence is CASSFGQGGQPQHF. CDR3 coding DNA: TGTGCCAGCAGTTTTGGGCAGGGTGGCCAGCCCCAGCATTTT.

This clonotype was counted at least ten times. The chain carries TRBV7-9 and TRBJ1-2, with 10 bases fitting TRBD1. This CDR3 region has 16 residues. Looked up from germline, CDR1 is SEHNR and CDR2 is FQNEAQ (reference sequence). V gave up 5 bases and J gave up 1 base; unmatched junction bases: 7. Here the CDR3 DNA reads TGTGCCAGCAGCCCGGCCGGGACAGGGGTTAACTATGGCTACACCTTC. This gives the protein CASSPAGTGVNYGYTF.

The V and J genes are TRBV5-4 and TRBJ2-7, with D possibly matching TRBD2 (6 bases). The CDR3 totals 13 residues. Trimming took 6 bases from V and 0 from J, leaving 10 bases between them. Germline CDR1 SGHNT, CDR2 YYREEE (reference sequence). CDR3 nucleotide sequence: TGTGCCAGCACAGGCGGGACCTCCTACGAGCAGTACTTC. Its protein is CASTGGTSYEQYF.

This clonotype was counted many times. The chain joins TRBV7-2 to TRBJ2-7, with D possibly matching TRBD1 (6 bases). The CDR3 loop spans 11 amino acids. V lost 8 bases, J lost 3 bases, and 8 bases lay in between. Germline-derived CDR1 and CDR2 are SGHTA and FQGNSA. CDR3 DNA: TGTGCCAGCTTAGGGGGCTACGAGCAGTACTTC. Encoded protein: CASLGGYEQYF.

The genes are TRBV19 and TRBJ2-7, with 9 bases fitting TRBD1. Germline V gene data show CDR1 as LNHDA and CDR2 as SQIVND (reference sequence). The junction had 5 bases not matched to a gene; V was cut back by 3 bases and J by 5 bases. CDR3 length: 14 amino acids. The DNA for the CDR3 is TGTGCCAGTAGTATTGGGACAGGGCCCAACGAGCAGTACTTC. Translation: CASSIGTGPNEQYF.

The chain carries TRBV20-1 and TRBJ1-2, with TRBD1 matching 7 bases. The germline V gene has CDR1 DFQATT and CDR2 SNEGSKA (reference sequence). This CDR3 spans 13 amino acids. Germline trimming cut 6 bases from V and 3 bases from J; bases unmatched to any gene: 7. CDR3 protein: CSAPRQGYYGYTF. DNA for the CDR3: TGCAGTGCGCCCAGACAGGGTTACTATGGCTACACCTTC.

The chain recombines TRBV14 with TRBJ2-3; D gene unclear. There are 16 residues in the CDR3. Deletions cut 1 base from V and 2 bases from J, with 13 bases between. Germline V lookup: CDR1 SGHDN, CDR2 FVKESK. The CDR3, as DNA: TGTGCCAGCAGCCAAGGAAAGGACGGGCCCACAGATACGCAGTATTTT. This sequence encodes CASSQGKDGPTDTQYF. Full variable domain (rest looked up from reference TRBV14 and TRBJ2-3): EAGVTQFPSHSVIEKGQTVTLRCDPISGHDNLYWYRRVMGKEIKFLLHFVKESKQDESGMPNNRFLAERTGGTYSTLKVQPAELEDSGVYFCASSQGKDGPTDTQYFGPGTRLTVL.